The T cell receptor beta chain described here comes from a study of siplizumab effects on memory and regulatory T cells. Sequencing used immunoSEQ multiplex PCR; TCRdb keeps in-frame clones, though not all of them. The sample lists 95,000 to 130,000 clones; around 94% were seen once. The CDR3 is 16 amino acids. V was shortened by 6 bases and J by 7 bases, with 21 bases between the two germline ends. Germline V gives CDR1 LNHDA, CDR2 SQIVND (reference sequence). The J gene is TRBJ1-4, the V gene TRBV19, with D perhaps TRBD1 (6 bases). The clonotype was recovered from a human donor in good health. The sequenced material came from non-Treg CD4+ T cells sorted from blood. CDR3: CASRNPSLGGSEKLFF. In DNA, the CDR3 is TGTGCCAGTAGGAACCCTTCCCTGGGGGGCTCTGAAAAACTGTTTTTT. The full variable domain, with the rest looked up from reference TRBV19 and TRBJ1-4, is DGGITQSPKYLFRKEGQNVTLSCEQNLNHDAMYWYRQDPGQGLRLIYYSQIVNDFQKGDIAEGYSVSREKKESFPLTVTSAQKNPTAFYLCASRNPSLGGSEKLFFGSGTQLSVL.